Sequencing of this T cell receptor (beta chain) was carried out in a study of early T cells in non-severe SARS-CoV-2 infection. In the study overall: Chains were unpaired, as sequencing was done on bulk RNA from unsorted whole blood.

V was clipped by 4 bases and J by 8 bases; unmatched bases: 12. Per germline, CDR1 SGHTA and CDR2 FQGTGA. The CDR3 has 16 residues. Researchers attached unique molecular identifiers to individual cDNA molecules. Each CDR3 protein gets one entry after TCRdb re-called the 5' RACE reads with MiXCR. The table records some 96,000 distinct CDR3 sequences, 11% of them present only once. The study's findings and limits: The study's VDJdb matching favored anti-spike CD8 responses and missed private and CD4 specificities.

This clonotype was counted only a few times. Its antigen is undetermined. This clonotype was sampled from an adult who was a healthcare worker with PCR-confirmed SARS-CoV-2 infection or an uninfected control (not recorded which). The V and J genes are TRBV7-3 and TRBJ2-1, with 9 bases that match TRBD2. The material was whole blood, obtained at baseline. The CDR3 sequence: CASSWGFGGRADEQFF. CDR3 sequence (DNA): TGTGCCAGCAGCTGGGGCTTTGGCGGGAGGGCAGATGAGCAGTTCTTC.